This T cell receptor (beta chain) was identified during a study of blood T cells in healthy people across ages. The wider study: There was about one barcoded beta molecule captured by template switching per two T cells. Study outcomes and limitations: Naive CD4+ cell counts and diversity both ran higher in long-lived than in aged donors. Age showed a roughly linear inverse relationship with TCR beta diversity per million T cells.

Healthy individuals of Caucasian origin from Russia, aged 6 to 90, served as donors. A second PCR of 7 to 11 cycles used a sample-barcoded 5' primer and a J-beta primer mix. TCRdb ran MiXCR on the 5' RACE reads and lists one entry per CDR3 protein. The sample lists about 580,000 distinct CDR3 sequences, under 55% occurring once. Worth noting for this clonotype: Its antigen is currently unknown. Germline is not matched at one junction end, which may reflect a read error.

This CDR3 is built from 14 residues. Germline V lookup: CDR1 SGHAT, CDR2 FQNNGV. The chain recombines TRBV11-2 with TRBJ2-1; D may correspond to TRBD1 or TRBD2 (6 bases each). The sequence was obtained from a man older than 75 in good health. Sequencing was carried out using blood. Here the CDR3 DNA reads TGTGCCAGCAGCGTAGATCTAAGGGGGGAGACCCAGTTCTTC. It translates to CASSVDLRGETQFF.